The 10 T cell receptor beta chains in this list originate from one sample, sequenced in a study of PD-1 blockade in mismatch repair-deficient tumors. Generated by immunoSEQ multiplex PCR, the TCRdb table keeps only in-frame clones and is missing some. Found here are tens of thousands of clones, about 85% of them singletons; the top ten hold 22%. Sequences were derived from peripheral blood, sampled 4 weeks after starting pembrolizumab. The receptor source for this set is an adult with mismatch repair-deficient cancer.

The chain's CDR3 is CASGPQRTSGLYEQYF. Written as DNA, the CDR3 is TGTGCTAGTGGTCCCCAAAGGACTAGCGGCCTCTACGAGCAGTACTTC. The chain links TRBV12-5 to TRBJ2-7; 10 bases are shared with TRBD2. CDR3 length equals 16 residues. CDR1 is LGHNT and CDR2 is FRNRAP in the germline V gene. J was trimmed by 3 bases and V by 5 bases; bases with no gene match: 10. Supplemented by reference TRBV12-5 and TRBJ2-7, the full variable domain reads DARVTQTPRHKVTEMGQEVTMRCQPILGHNTVFWYRQTMMQGLELLAYFRNRAPLDDSGMPKDRFSAEMPDATLATLKIQPSEPRDSAVYFCASGPQRTSGLYEQYFGPGTRLTVT.

The table lists this clone with a few counts. J is TRBJ2-5 and V is TRBV6-5; TRBD1 matches at 12 bases. Germline CDR1 reads MNHEY; CDR2 reads SVGAGI. The CDR3 spans 16 residues. The ends lost 2 bases at V and 4 bases at J; junction bases unmatched: 5. CDR3 residues: CASSYAGTGGGETQYF. The CDR3 DNA is TGTGCCAGCAGTTACGCCGGGACAGGGGGCGGAGAGACCCAGTACTTC.

This clone was counted between two and nine times. The chain is built from TRBV6-5 and TRBJ1-1, with D unresolved. The germline V and J ends were trimmed by 5 bases and 1 base, with 14 bases remaining between them. CDR1 and CDR2 from the germline V gene are MNHEY and SVGAGI. CDR3 length: 15 residues. The CDR3 bases are TGTGCCAGCAGTCACCTGACCGGGGAGAACACTGAAGCTTTCTTT. This codes for CASSHLTGENTEAFF.

V usage is TRBV11-3 and J usage is TRBJ2-7; D is unresolved. Germline V gene sequence: CDR1 SGHNT, CDR2 YENEEA. The CDR3 extends over 15 amino acids. Deletions cut 2 bases from V and 7 bases from J, with 18 bases between. The CDR3 sequence: CASSLPSLGLGEQYF. CDR3 bases: TGTGCCAGCAGCTTACCCTCCCTAGGCCTGGGGGAGCAGTACTTC.

This chain connects TRBV18 to TRBJ2-6; unclear D gene. The CDR3 covers 15 residues. Germline V CDR1 and CDR2: KGHSH, LQKENI. With 6 bases removed from V and 0 bases from J, the gap between germline ends came to 9 bases. CDR3 coding DNA: TGTGCCAGCTCGCTGGGCCCCTCTGGGGCCAACGTCCTGACTTTC. Translated, it gives CASSLGPSGANVLTF.

A word on this clone: A junction end diverges from the germline sequence, so it may reflect a read error. The chain carries TRBV27 and TRBJ2-5, with TRBD1 as a possible D gene (6 bases). The end of the DNA aligns better with TRBJ2-7, so the J call may be wrong. Germline-derived CDR1 and CDR2 are MNHEY and SMNVEV (reference sequence). This CDR3 is built from 14 residues. The CDR3 spells CASSLDRYSHEQYF. The CDR3 DNA reads TGTGCCAGCAGTTTAGACAGGTACTCCCACGAGCAGTACTTC.

The chain has TRBV30 and TRBJ2-1; 15 bases fit TRBD2. The germline gives CDR1 GTSNPN, CDR2 SVGIG (reference sequence). The CDR3 covers 14 residues. V gave up 5 bases and J gave up 7 bases; unmatched junction bases: 3. CDR3 protein: CAWGTSGRSNEQFF. CDR3 in DNA: TGTGCCTGGGGGACTAGCGGGAGGAGTAATGAGCAGTTCTTC.

This sequence joins TRBV28 and TRBJ2-3; tentatively, D is TRBD2 (5 bases). The CDR3 is made up of 16 amino acids. Trimming cost V 3 bases and J 0 bases, with 13 bases left between them. In germline, CDR1 is MDHEN, CDR2 SYDVKM. The CDR3 protein is CASSFRSWTSTDTQYF. In DNA, the CDR3 is TGTGCCAGCAGTTTCCGCAGTTGGACTAGCACAGATACGCAGTATTTT.

The V call is TRBV6-5, the J call TRBJ2-7; 10 positions agree with TRBD1. Unmatched junction bases numbered 7, after V lost 6 bases and J lost 5 bases. In germline, CDR1 is MNHEY, CDR2 SVGAGI. The CDR3 covers 14 residues. CDR3 DNA: TGTGCCAGCAGGACCCGGGACAGGGGACACGAGCAGTACTTC. This codes for CASRTRDRGHEQYF.

The J gene is TRBJ1-2, the V gene TRBV19; no firm D call. The CDR3 consists of 15 residues. Trimming stripped 3 bases from V and 4 bases from J, with 15 bases between. Per the germline V gene, CDR1 is LNHDA and CDR2 is SQIVND (reference sequence). As DNA, the CDR3 is TGTGCCAGTAGTATCAGACTTTCCTACACCTATGGCTACACCTTC. Translating it yields CASSIRLSYTYGYTF. The full variable domain, with the rest looked up from reference TRBV19 and TRBJ1-2, is DGGITQSPKYLFRKEGQNVTLSCEQNLNHDAMYWYRQDPGQGLRLIYYSQIVNDFQKGDIAEGYSVSREKKESFPLTVTSAQKNPTAFYLCASSIRLSYTYGYTFGSGTRLTVV.